The present entry profiles one T cell receptor beta chain with its context. Its target is not known. This specimen belongs to a study of shared clonotypes between healthy human individuals. Study-wide background: Used for every donor were three CD4 naive, three CD4 memory, two CD8 naive and one CD8 memory plate. Whole-study results and caveats: Sharing across a few donors was seen in 4% to 5.5% of naive CD4 clonotypes. Few donors restricted represented genetic and exposure-history diversity.

CD4+ cells yielded CD45RA+ naive and CD45RA-negative memory subsets. Libraries were prepared by immunoSEQ multiplex PCR; TCRdb keeps only in-frame clonotypes and omits some of them. Counted here are over a million clones, over 95% occurring once; the ten biggest clones make up roughly 1.2%. There are 15 residues in the CDR3. The germline V gene encodes CDR1 MNHEY and CDR2 SVGAGI. With V trimmed by 8 bases and J by 7 bases, 15 bases remained unmatched. The chain is built from TRBV6-5 and TRBJ2-7; TRBD1 matches at 9 bases. Sequencing used naive CD4+ T cells sorted from blood. The subset: CD45RA+ positively selected. The clonotype comes from a man younger than 40 in good health. The CDR3 is CASRFRRTGDNEQYF. CDR3 DNA sequence: TGTGCCAGCCGATTTAGACGGACAGGGGACAATGAGCAGTACTTC.